The source of this T cell receptor (beta chain) is a study of control samples from healthy donors and cancer patients. Trimming cost V 3 bases and J 2 bases, with 7 bases left between them. In germline, CDR1 is SNHLY, CDR2 FYNNEI. The CDR3 contains 13 residues. Profiled with immunoSEQ multiplex PCR; TCRdb holds only in-frame clones, not every one. This table holds approximately 230,000 clones, about four fifths found once. Input material: PBMCs. This TCR derives from an older woman with lung cancer. This chain connects TRBV2 to TRBJ1-1; D unclear. CDR3 in DNA: TGTGCCAGCAGTGAGGGCAGAAACACTGAAGCTTTCTTT. It yields the protein CASSEGRNTEAFF.